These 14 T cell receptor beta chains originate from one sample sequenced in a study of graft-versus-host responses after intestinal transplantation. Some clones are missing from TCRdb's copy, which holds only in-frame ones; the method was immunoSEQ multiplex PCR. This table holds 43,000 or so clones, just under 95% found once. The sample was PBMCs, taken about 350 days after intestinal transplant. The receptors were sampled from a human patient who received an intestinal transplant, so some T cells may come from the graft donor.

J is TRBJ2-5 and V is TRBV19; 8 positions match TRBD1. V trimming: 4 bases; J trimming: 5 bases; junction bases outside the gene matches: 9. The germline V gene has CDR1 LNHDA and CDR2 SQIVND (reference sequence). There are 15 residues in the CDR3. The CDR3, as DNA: TGTGCCAGTAGTAAGAGACAGGGGTTAGAGGAGACCCAGTACTTC. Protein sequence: CASSKRQGLEETQYF.

CDR3 sequence (DNA): TGTGCCAGCTCACCTCCGGAAAACAGGGGTGAGACCCAGTACTTC. Protein: CASSPPENRGETQYF. The V call is TRBV18, the J call TRBJ2-5; 7 positions match TRBD1. The germline gives CDR1 KGHSH, CDR2 LQKENI. This CDR3 has 15 amino acids. Trimming cost V 3 bases and J 5 bases; bases outside gene matches: 9.

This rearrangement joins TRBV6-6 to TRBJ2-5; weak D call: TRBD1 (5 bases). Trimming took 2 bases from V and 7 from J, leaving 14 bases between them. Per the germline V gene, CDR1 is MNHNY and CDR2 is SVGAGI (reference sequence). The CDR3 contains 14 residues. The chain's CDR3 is CASSYTATQGTQYF. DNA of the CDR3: TGTGCCAGCAGTTACACAGCCACCCAGGGGACCCAGTACTTC.

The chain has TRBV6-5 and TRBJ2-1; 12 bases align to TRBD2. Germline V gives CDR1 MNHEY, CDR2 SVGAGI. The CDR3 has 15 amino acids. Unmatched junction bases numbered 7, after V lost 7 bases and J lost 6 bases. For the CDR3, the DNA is TGTGCCAGCAATCTACTAGCGGGGGGACTCAATGAGCAGTTCTTC. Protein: CASNLLAGGLNEQFF.

CDR3 DNA: TGTGCCAGCTCACCCTATCCTAAGAGGGACAGGGCCCTTGCCGGGGAGCTGTTTTTT. Protein product: CASSPYPKRDRALAGELFF. J is TRBJ2-2 and V is TRBV18; TRBD1 aligns across 9 bases. The CDR3 runs to 19 residues. J was trimmed by 6 bases and V by 3 bases; bases with no gene match: 17. Per the germline V gene, CDR1 is KGHSH and CDR2 is LQKENI.

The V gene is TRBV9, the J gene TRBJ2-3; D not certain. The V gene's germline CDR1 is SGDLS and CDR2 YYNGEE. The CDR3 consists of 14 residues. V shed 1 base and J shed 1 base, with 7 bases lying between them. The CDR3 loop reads CASSVNGGTDTQYF. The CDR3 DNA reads TGTGCCAGCAGCGTAAATGGTGGCACAGATACGCAGTATTTT.

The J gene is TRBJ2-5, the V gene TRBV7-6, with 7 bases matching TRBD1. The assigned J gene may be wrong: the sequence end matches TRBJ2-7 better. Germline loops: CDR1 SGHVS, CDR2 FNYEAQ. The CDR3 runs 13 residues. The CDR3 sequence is CASSLGDSYEQYF. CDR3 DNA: TGTGCCAGCAGCTTAGGGGACAGCTACGAGCAGTACTTC.

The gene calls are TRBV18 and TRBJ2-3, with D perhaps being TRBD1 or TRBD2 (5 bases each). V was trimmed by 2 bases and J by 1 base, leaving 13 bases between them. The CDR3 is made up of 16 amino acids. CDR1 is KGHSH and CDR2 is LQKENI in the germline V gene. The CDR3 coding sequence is TGTGCCAGCTCACCAGGGTTTGTGGGGGGCACAGATACGCAGTATTTT. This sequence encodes CASSPGFVGGTDTQYF.

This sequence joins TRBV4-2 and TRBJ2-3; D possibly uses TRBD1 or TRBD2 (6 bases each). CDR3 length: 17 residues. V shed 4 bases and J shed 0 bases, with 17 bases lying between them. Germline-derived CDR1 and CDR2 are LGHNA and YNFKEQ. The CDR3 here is CASSPHGGGASTDTQYF. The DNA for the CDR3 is TGTGCCAGCAGCCCTCACGGAGGGGGTGCTAGCACAGATACGCAGTATTTT.

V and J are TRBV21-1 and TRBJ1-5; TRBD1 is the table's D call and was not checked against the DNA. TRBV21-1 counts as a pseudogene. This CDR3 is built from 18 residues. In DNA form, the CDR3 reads TGTGCCAGCAGCAAAGGAGATCGGGACAGATATAGCAATCAGCCCCAGCATTTT. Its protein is CASSKGDRDRYSNQPQHF.

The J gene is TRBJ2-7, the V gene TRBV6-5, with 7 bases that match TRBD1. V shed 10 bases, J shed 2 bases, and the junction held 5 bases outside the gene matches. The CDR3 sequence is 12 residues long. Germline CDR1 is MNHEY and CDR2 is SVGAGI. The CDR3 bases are TGTGCCACCGGGACAGCGACCTACGAGCAGTACTTC. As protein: CATGTATYEQYF.

The CDR3 sequence is CASSLAGPGSYTF. In DNA form, the CDR3 reads TGTGCCAGCAGCTTAGCGGGCCCGGGAAGCTACACCTTC. V and J are TRBV11-3 and TRBJ1-2; D gene uncertain. The CDR3 is made up of 13 amino acids. Trimming took off 1 base at V and 9 bases at J, with 12 bases between the two ends. Germline CDR1 and CDR2: SGHNT and YENEEA.

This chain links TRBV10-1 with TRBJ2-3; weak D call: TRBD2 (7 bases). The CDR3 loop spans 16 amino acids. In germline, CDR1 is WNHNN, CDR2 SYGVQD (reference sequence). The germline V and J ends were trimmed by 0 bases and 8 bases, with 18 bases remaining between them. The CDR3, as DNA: TGCGCCAGCAGTGAGTCCCCGGGACTACGAGGGGGTACGCAGTATTTT. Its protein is CASSESPGLRGGTQYF.

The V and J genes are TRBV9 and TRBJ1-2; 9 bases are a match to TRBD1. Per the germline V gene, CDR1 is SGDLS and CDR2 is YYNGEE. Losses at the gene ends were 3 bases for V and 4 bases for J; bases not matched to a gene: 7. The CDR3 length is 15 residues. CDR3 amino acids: CASSAPGQGFYGYTF. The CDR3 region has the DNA TGTGCCAGCAGCGCGCCGGGACAGGGTTTCTATGGCTACACCTTC.